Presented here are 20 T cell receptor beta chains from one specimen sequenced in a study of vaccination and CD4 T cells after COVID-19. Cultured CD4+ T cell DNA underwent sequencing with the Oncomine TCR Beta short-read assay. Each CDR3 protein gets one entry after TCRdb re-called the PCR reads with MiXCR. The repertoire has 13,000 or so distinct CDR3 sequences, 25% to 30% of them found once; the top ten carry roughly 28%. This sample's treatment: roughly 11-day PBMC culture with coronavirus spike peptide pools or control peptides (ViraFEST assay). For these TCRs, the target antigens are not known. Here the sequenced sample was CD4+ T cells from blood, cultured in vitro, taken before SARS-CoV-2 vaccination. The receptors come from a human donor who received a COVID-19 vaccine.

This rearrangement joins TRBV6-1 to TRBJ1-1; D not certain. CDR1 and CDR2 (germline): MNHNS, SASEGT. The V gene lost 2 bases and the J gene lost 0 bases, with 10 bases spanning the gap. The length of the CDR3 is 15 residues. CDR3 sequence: CASSERQRMNTEAFF. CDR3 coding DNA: TGTGCCAGCAGTGAACGCCAGAGAATGAACACTGAAGCTTTCTTT.

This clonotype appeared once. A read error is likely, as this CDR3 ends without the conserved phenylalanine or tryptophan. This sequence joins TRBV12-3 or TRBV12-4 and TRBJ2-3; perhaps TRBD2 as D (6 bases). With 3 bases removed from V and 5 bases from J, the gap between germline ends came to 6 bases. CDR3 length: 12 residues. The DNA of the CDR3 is TGTGCCAGCAGTTTGGGGGGAGATACGCAGTATCTT. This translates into CASSLGGDTQYL.

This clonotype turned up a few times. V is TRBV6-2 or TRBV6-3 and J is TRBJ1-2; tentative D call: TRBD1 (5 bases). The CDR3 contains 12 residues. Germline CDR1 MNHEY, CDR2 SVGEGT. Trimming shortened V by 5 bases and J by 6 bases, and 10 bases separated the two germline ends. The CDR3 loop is CASSQGFDGYTF. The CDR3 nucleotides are TGTGCCAGCAGTCAGGGATTCGATGGCTACACCTTC.

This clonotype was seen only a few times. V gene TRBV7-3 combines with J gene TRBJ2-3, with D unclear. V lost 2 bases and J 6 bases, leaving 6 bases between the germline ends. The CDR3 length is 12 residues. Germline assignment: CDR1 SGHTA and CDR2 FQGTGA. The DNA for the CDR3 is TGTGCCAGCAGCTTATCTGCTGATACGCAGTATTTT. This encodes CASSLSADTQYF.

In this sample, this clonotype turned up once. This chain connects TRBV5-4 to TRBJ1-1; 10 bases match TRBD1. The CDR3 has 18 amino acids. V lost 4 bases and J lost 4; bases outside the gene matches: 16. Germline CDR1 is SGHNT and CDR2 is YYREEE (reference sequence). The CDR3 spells CASSPGTGDARRITEAFF. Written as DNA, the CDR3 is TGTGCCAGCAGCCCCGGGACAGGGGACGCTCGGAGGATCACTGAAGCTTTCTTT.

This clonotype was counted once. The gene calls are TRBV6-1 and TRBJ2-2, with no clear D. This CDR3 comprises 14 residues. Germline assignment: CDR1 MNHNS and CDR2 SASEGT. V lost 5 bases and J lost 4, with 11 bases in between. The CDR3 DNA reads TGTGCCAGCAGTCAGAACATCGGCACCGGGGAGCTGTTTTTT. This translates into CASSQNIGTGELFF.

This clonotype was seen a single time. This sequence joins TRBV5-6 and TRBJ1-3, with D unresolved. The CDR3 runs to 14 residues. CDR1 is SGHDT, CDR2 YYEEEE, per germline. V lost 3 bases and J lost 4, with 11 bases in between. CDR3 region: CASSSPTLGNTIYF. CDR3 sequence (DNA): TGTGCCAGCAGCTCACCGACACTCGGAAACACCATATATTTT.

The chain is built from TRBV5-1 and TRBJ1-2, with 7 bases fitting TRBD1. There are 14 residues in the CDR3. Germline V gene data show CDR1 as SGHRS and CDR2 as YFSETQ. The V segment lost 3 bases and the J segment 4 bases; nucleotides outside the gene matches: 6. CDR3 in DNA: TGCGCCAGCAGCTCCGACAGGGCTGGCTATGGCTACACCTTC. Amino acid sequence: CASSSDRAGYGYTF.

This CDR3 is CASSQEFTGDLTGELFF. The CDR3 coding sequence is TGTGCCAGCAGCCAAGAGTTTACAGGGGATCTCACCGGGGAGCTGTTTTTT. The chain recombines TRBV3-1 with TRBJ2-2; 7 bases agree with TRBD1. Germline V gene sequence: CDR1 LGHDT, CDR2 YNNKEL (reference sequence). V trimming: 0 bases; J trimming: 4 bases; junction bases outside the gene matches: 8. The CDR3 is made up of 17 amino acids.

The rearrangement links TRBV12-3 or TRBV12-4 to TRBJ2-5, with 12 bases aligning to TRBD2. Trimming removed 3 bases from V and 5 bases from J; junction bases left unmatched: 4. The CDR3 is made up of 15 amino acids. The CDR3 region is CASSFPSGGAETQYF. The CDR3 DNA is TGTGCCAGCAGTTTCCCTAGCGGGGGGGCGGAGACCCAGTACTTC.

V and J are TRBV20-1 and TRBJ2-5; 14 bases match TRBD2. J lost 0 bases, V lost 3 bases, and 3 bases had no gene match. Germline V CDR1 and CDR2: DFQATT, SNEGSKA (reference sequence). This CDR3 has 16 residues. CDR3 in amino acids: CSASGTSGGHQETQYF. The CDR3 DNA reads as TGCAGTGCTAGTGGGACTAGCGGGGGACACCAAGAGACCCAGTACTTC.

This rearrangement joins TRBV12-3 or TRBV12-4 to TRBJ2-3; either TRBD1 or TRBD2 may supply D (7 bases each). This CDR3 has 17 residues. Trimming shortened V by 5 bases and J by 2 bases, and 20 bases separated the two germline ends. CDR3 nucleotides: TGTGCCAGCAGTGGGACAGTCTTTCAGCGGGACACAGATACGCAGTATTTT. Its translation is CASSGTVFQRDTDTQYF.

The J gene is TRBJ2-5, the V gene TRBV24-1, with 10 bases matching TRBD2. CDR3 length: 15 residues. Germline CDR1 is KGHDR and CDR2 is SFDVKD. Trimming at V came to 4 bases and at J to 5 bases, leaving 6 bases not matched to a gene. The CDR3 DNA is TGTGCCACCAGTGACCAGCGGGGGGGCGGGGAGACCCAGTACTTC. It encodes CATSDQRGGGETQYF.

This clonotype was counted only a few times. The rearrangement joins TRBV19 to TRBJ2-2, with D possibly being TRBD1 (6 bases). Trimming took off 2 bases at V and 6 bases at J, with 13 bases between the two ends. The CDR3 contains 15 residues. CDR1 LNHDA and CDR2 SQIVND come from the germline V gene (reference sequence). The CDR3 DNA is TGTGCCAGTAGTATAAAGACAGGCCCCCCCGGGGAGCTGTTTTTT. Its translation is CASSIKTGPPGELFF.

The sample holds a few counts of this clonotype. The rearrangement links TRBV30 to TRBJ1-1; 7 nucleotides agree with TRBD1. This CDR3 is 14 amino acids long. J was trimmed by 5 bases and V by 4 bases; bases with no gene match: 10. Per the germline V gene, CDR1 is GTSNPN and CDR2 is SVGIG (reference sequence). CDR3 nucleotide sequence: TGTGCCTGGAAGTTAGGACAGGCGGGGACTGAAGCTTTCTTT. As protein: CAWKLGQAGTEAFF.

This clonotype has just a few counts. This chain's CDR3 is CASSLMGGFTDTQYF. The DNA for the CDR3 is TGTGCCAGCAGCTTAATGGGGGGCTTCACAGATACGCAGTATTTT. The chain recombines TRBV7-8 with TRBJ2-3; either TRBD1 or TRBD2 may fit D (6 bases each). Per germline, CDR1 SGHVS and CDR2 FQNEAQ. V lost 2 bases and J 2 bases, leaving 11 bases between the germline ends. The CDR3 consists of 15 residues. The variable domain in full, completed from reference TRBV7-8 and TRBJ2-3, reads GAGVSQSPRYKVAKRGQDVALRCDPISGHVSLFWYQQALGQGPEFLTYFQNEAQLDKSGLPSDRFFAERPEGSVSTLKIQRTQQEDSAVYLCASSLMGGFTDTQYFGPGTRLTVL.

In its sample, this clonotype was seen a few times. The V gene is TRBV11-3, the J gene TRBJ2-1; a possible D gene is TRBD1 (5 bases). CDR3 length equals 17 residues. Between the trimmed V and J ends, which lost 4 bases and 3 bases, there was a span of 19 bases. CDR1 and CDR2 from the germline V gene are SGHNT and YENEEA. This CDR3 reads CASSSVWSRRDYNEQFF. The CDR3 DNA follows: TGTGCCAGCAGCTCCGTCTGGTCGCGCAGGGACTACAATGAGCAGTTCTTC.

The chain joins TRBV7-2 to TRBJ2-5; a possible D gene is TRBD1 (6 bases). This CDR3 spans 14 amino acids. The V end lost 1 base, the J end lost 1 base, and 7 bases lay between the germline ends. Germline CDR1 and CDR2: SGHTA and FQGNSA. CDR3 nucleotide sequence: TGTGCCAGCAGCTTAGAGGACAGCCAAGAGACCCAGTACTTC. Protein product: CASSLEDSQETQYF.

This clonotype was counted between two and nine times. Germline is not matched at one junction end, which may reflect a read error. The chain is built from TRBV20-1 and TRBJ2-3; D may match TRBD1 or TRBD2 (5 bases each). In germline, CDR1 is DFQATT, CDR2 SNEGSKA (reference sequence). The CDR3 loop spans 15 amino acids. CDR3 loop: CSARGQGPSTDTQYF. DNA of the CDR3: TGCAGTGCGAGAGGGCAGGGTCCTAGCACAGATACGCAGTATTTT.

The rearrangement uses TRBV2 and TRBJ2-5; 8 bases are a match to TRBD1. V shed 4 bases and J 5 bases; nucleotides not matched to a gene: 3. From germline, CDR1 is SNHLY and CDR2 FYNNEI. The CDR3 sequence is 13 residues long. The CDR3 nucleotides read TGTGCCAGCAGTGGGACAGGGAAGGAGACCCAGTACTTC. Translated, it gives CASSGTGKETQYF.